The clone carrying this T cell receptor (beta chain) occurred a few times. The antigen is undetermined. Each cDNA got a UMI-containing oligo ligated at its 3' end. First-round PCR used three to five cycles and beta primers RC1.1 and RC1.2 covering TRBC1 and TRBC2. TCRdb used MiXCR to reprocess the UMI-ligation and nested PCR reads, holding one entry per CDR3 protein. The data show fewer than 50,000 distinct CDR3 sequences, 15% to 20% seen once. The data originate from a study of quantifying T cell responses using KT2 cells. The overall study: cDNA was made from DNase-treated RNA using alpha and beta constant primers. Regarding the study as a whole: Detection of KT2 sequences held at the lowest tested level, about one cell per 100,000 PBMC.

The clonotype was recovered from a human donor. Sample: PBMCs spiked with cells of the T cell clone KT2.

The CDR3 DNA reads as TGTGCCAGCAGCTTCCAGGGAATTCAAGAGACCCAGTACTTC. Translation gives CASSFQGIQETQYF. The rearrangement links TRBV12-3 or TRBV12-4 to TRBJ2-5, with a tentative D call TRBD1 (5 bases). Trimming pared 6 bases from V and 2 bases from J, leaving 13 bases between. CDR3 length: 14 residues.